Shown below are 15 T cell receptor beta chains from a single sample sequenced in a study of blood T cell repertoires in COVID-19. TCRdb's table, derived via immunoSEQ multiplex PCR, lists solely in-frame clones and lacks some. The data show 100,000 to 150,000 clones, with roughly 85% seen just once and over 25% held by the top ten. Sequences were obtained from peripheral blood. Receptor source: a woman of 80 years or more with acute or convalescent COVID-19.

V usage is TRBV2 and J usage is TRBJ1-3; 8 positions match TRBD1. The CDR3 sequence is 15 residues long. The germline gives CDR1 SNHLY, CDR2 FYNNEI. The junction had 2 bases not matched to a gene; V was cut back by 2 bases and J by 2 bases. The CDR3 DNA reads as TGTGCCAGCAGTGAACAGGGGGCCCCTGGAAACACCATATATTTT. This encodes CASSEQGAPGNTIYF.

The genes are TRBV5-1 and TRBJ2-5; 8 bases align to TRBD2. V gave up 3 bases and J gave up 4 bases; unmatched junction bases: 11. The CDR3 runs 16 residues. Per the germline V gene, CDR1 is SGHRS and CDR2 is YFSETQ. The CDR3 nucleotides read TGCGCCAGCAGCTCTTTTCGTGGGACTAGAGTAGAGACCCAGTACTTC. Its translation is CASSSFRGTRVETQYF.

This chain uses TRBV13 with TRBJ2-1, with 7 bases that match TRBD2. J gave up 0 bases and V 0 bases, and 2 bases lay outside the gene matches. CDR3 length equals 16 residues. Germline-derived CDR1 and CDR2 are PRHDT and FYEKMQ (reference sequence). CDR3 residues: CASSLGGGSSYNEQFF. CDR3 coding DNA: TGTGCCAGCAGCTTAGGCGGGGGGAGCTCCTACAATGAGCAGTTCTTC.

V is TRBV27 and J is TRBJ1-5; D is unresolved. The CDR3 has 14 residues. CDR1 is MNHEY and CDR2 is SMNVEV in the germline V gene (reference sequence). Trimming removed 2 bases at V and 7 bases at J, with 12 bases between. Here the CDR3 reads CASSLGGYGQPQHF. The CDR3 DNA is TGTGCCAGCAGTTTAGGAGGGTACGGCCAGCCCCAGCATTTT.

The chain joins TRBV3-1 (or the pseudogene TRBV3-2) to TRBJ1-2, with 10 positions matching TRBD1. The CDR3 covers 14 residues. Germline CDR1 LGHDT, CDR2 YNNKEL (reference sequence). The junction had 6 bases not matched to a gene; V was cut back by 4 bases and J by 7 bases. The CDR3 sequence: CASSRQGATSGYTF. The DNA for the CDR3 is TGTGCCAGCAGCCGACAGGGGGCGACGAGTGGCTACACCTTC.

The V call is TRBV5-5, the J call TRBJ2-1, with TRBD2 matching 8 bases. This CDR3 has 16 residues. Germline trimming cut 3 bases from V and 7 bases from J; bases unmatched to any gene: 12. Germline values: CDR1 SGHKS, CDR2 YYEKEE (reference sequence). CDR3 in amino acids: CASSYRAGVGGNEQFF. The CDR3 bases are TGTGCCAGCAGCTATAGAGCGGGGGTAGGTGGTAATGAGCAGTTCTTC.

CDR3: CASSLGQGSDYGYTF. The CDR3 DNA reads TGCGCCAGCAGCTTGGGACAGGGGAGCGACTATGGCTACACCTTC. This sequence joins TRBV5-1 and TRBJ1-2; 8 nucleotides align to TRBD1. With V trimmed by 0 bases and J by 3 bases, 4 bases remained unmatched. The CDR3 has 15 amino acids. CDR1 is SGHRS and CDR2 is YFSETQ in the germline V gene.

The chain uses TRBV15 and TRBJ2-2, with D unclear. The CDR3 totals 13 residues. The V and J ends lost 5 bases and 3 bases respectively, with 7 bases between them. In germline, CDR1 is LNHNV, CDR2 YYDKDF (reference sequence). CDR3 amino acids: CATSVGYTGELFF. CDR3 coding DNA: TGTGCCACCAGCGTCGGGTACACCGGGGAGCTGTTTTTT.

This sequence joins TRBV6-2 or TRBV6-3 and TRBJ2-7, with TRBD1 matching over 9 bases. CDR1 and CDR2 from the germline V gene are MNHEY and SVGEGT. Trimming at V came to 5 bases and at J to 2 bases, leaving 10 bases not matched to a gene. This CDR3 comprises 16 residues. In DNA, the CDR3 is TGTGCCAGCAGTGGACAGGGGATGTGGAGGACCTACGAGCAGTACGTC. Its protein is CASSGQGMWRTYEQYV.

About this clone: Other DNA sequences from this sample encode an identical CDR3 as well. The V and J genes are TRBV12-3 or TRBV12-4 and TRBJ1-5; tentatively, D is TRBD1 (6 bases). The V gene lost 3 bases and the J gene lost 5 bases, with 8 bases spanning the gap. The CDR3 length is 13 residues. CDR3: CASSFPGDQPQHF. The CDR3 DNA follows: TGTGCCAGCAGTTTCCCAGGGGATCAGCCCCAGCATTTT.

The chain has TRBV5-1 and TRBJ1-5; no definite D call. The CDR3 has 15 amino acids. Per the germline V gene, CDR1 is SGHRS and CDR2 is YFSETQ. With 0 bases removed from V and 6 bases from J, the gap between germline ends came to 13 bases. Written as DNA, the CDR3 is TGCGCCAGCAGCTTGGAGGGCTCGGCGGGTCAGCCCCAGCATTTT. This translates into CASSLEGSAGQPQHF. Combining the CDR3 with reference TRBV5-1 and TRBJ1-5 gives the whole variable domain KAGVTQTPRYLIKTRGQQVTLSCSPISGHRSVSWYQQTPGQGLQFLFEYFSETQRNKGNFPGRFSGRQFSNSRSEMNVSTLELGDSALYLCASSLEGSAGQPQHFGDGTRLSIL.

The V gene is TRBV5-1, the J gene TRBJ2-3; D is unclear. Trimming took 0 bases from V and 3 from J, leaving 17 bases between them. Per the germline V gene, CDR1 is SGHRS and CDR2 is YFSETQ. The CDR3 runs 17 residues. The CDR3 sequence: CASSLGRVGIGTDTQYF. CDR3 in DNA: TGCGCCAGCAGCTTGGGGCGAGTGGGCATAGGTACAGATACGCAGTATTTT. The whole variable domain, filled in from reference TRBV5-1 and TRBJ2-3, reads KAGVTQTPRYLIKTRGQQVTLSCSPISGHRSVSWYQQTPGQGLQFLFEYFSETQRNKGNFPGRFSGRQFSNSRSEMNVSTLELGDSALYLCASSLGRVGIGTDTQYFGPGTRLTVL.

The chain recombines TRBV15 with TRBJ2-5; possibly TRBD1 for D (7 bases). The germline gives CDR1 LNHNV, CDR2 YYDKDF (reference sequence). V was pared by 1 base and J by 7 bases, with 19 bases between. The CDR3 totals 16 residues. The CDR3 is CATSRGNDRQGGTQYF. The CDR3 bases are TGTGCCACCAGCAGAGGAAATGATAGACAGGGAGGGACCCAGTACTTC. The full variable domain, rest sourced from reference TRBV15 and TRBJ2-5, is DAMVIQNPRYQVTQFGKPVTLSCSQTLNHNVMYWYQQKSSQAPKLLFHYYDKDFNNEADTPDNFQSRRPNTSFCFLDIRSPGLGDTAMYLCATSRGNDRQGGTQYFGPGTRLLVL.

The chain employs TRBV18 and TRBJ1-3; D may be TRBD1 (5 bases). Germline V gene data show CDR1 as KGHSH and CDR2 as LQKENI. The CDR3 spans 16 residues. V was pared by 1 base and J by 1 base, with 11 bases between. CDR3 residues: CASSPQPPGSGNTIYF. CDR3 sequence (DNA): TGTGCCAGCTCACCACAGCCCCCAGGGTCTGGAAACACCATATATTTT.

CDR3 nucleotides: TGTGCCAGCAGCCGACATACAGGGGGCGGTGGAAACACCATATATTTT. Translation: CASSRHTGGGGNTIYF. The rearrangement joins TRBV28 to TRBJ1-3; 9 bases agree with TRBD1. V shed 6 bases, J shed 3 bases, and the junction held 9 bases outside the gene matches. Germline CDR1 is MDHEN and CDR2 is SYDVKM. This CDR3 region has 16 residues.